Listed below are T cell receptor beta chains from one sample, sequenced in a study of chemoradiotherapy in HPV16-positive cancers. The method was immunoSEQ multiplex PCR; TCRdb's version includes in-frame clones alone and lacks a portion of them. Of a few hundred clones listed, about 79% are singletons. The material was tumor tissue, obtained from a patient who underwent chemoradiotherapy. These receptors came from a human donor with HPV-associated anogenital cancer. Each CDR3 is given with its conserved first and last residue. A D gene is named only where the DNA matches it firmly. For some rows the clone size is stated as once, few or many, or as a class when expanded; others skip it.

abundance | j_gene | d_gene | v_gene | len | CDR3aa | CDR3nt
once | TRBJ2-2 | NA | TRBV5-6 | 14 | CASSFRAITGELFF | TGTGCCAGCAGCTTTCGGGCGATCACCGGGGAGCTGTTTTTT
NA | TRBJ2-7 | NA | TRBV5-1 | 14 | CASSLEGRPYEQYF | TGCGCCAGCAGCCTCGAAGGACGGCCCTACGAGCAGTACTTC
NA | TRBJ2-7 | NA | TRBV13 | 13 | CASSLGRAYEQCF | TGTGCCAGCAGCTTGGGGAGAGCCTACGAGCAGTGCTTC
NA | TRBJ1-1 | NA | TRBV5-8 | 16 | CASSRTVGLMNTEAFF | TGTGCCAGCAGCCGAACAGTGGGACTTATGAACACTGAAGCTTTCTTT
NA | TRBJ1-1 | NA | TRBV28 | 14 | CASSLRASNTEAFF | TGTGCCAGCAGTCTTCGGGCCTCGAACACTGAAGCTTTCTTT
NA | TRBJ2-5 | TRBD2 | TRBV6-6 | 15 | CASSSSSGRGETQYF | TGTGCCAGCAGTTCCTCTAGCGGGAGAGGTGAGACCCAGTACTTC
NA | TRBJ2-7 | TRBD2 | TRBV28 | 15 | CASSLSIAGVGEQYF | TGTGCCAGCAGTTTATCCATAGCGGGAGTCGGGGAGCAGTACTTC
NA | TRBJ1-2 | NA | TRBV9 | 14 | CASSGDGQLYGYTF | TGTGCCAGCAGCGGAGACGGACAGTTATATGGCTACACCTTC
NA | TRBJ2-7 | TRBD2 | TRBV28 | 15 | CASSSRTSGIGEQYF | TGTGCCAGCAGTAGCCGGACTAGCGGGATTGGCGAGCAGTACTTC
NA | TRBJ2-3 | NA | TRBV18 | 15 | CASSGQGFPTDTQYF | TGTGCCAGCTCAGGCCAGGGGTTTCCCACAGATACGCAGTATTTT
NA | TRBJ2-7 | NA | TRBV4-2 | 13 | CASSQPLTYEQYF | TGTGCCAGCAGCCAACCCCTAACCTACGAGCAGTACTTC
NA | TRBJ2-7 | TRBD2 | TRBV11-1 | 14 | CASSIGRAAYEQYF | TGTGCCAGCAGCATCGGGAGGGCCGCCTACGAGCAGTACTTC
few | TRBJ1-2 | TRBD1 | TRBV29-1 | 13 | CSVPSGRGHGYTF | TGCAGCGTCCCGAGTGGCAGGGGGCATGGCTACACCTTC